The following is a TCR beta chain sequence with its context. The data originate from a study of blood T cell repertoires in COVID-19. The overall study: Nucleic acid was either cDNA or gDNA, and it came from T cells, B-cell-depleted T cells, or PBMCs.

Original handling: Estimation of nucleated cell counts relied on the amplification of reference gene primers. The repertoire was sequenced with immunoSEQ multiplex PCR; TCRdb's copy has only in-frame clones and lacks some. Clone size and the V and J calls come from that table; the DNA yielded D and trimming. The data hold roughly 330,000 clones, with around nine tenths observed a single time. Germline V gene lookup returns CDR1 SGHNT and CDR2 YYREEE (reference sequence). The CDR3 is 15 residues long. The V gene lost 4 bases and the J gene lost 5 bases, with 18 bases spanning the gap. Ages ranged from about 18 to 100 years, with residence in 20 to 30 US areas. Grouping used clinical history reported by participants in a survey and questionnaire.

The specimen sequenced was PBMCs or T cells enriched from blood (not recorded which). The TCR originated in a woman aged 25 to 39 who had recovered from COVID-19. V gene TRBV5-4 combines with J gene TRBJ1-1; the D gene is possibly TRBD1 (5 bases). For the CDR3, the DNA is TGTGCCAGCAGCCAATGGGGCAGGGCGCAGACTGAAGCTTTCTTT. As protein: CASSQWGRAQTEAFF.